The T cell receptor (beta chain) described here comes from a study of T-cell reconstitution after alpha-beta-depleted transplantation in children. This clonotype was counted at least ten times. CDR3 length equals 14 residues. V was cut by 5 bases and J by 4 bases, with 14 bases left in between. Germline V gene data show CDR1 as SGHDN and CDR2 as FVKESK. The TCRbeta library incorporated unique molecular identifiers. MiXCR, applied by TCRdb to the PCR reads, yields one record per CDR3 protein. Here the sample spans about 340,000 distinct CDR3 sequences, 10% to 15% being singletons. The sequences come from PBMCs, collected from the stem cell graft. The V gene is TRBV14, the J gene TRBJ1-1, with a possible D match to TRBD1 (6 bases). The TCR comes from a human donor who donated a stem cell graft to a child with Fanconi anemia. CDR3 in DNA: TGTGCCAGCAGCAACGGACAGAGTATCACTGAAGCTTTCTTT. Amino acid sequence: CASSNGQSITEAFF.